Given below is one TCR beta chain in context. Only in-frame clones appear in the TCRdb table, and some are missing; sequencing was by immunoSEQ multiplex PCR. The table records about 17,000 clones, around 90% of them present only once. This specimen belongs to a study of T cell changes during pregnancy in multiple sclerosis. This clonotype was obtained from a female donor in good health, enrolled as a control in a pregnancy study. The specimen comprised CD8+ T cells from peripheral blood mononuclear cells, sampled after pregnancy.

The CDR3 DNA reads TGTGCCAGCAGTTGGGGCAGGAACTACGAGCAGTACTTC. This codes for CASSWGRNYEQYF. The gene calls are TRBV27 and TRBJ2-7; D may be TRBD1 (5 bases). Trimming removed 4 bases at V and 3 bases at J, with 10 bases between. There are 13 residues in the CDR3. Germline V gives CDR1 MNHEY, CDR2 SMNVEV (reference sequence).